Following are 7 T cell receptor beta chains from one sample sequenced in a study of cytomegalovirus exposure and HLA in healthy donors. 60 Vbeta and 13 Jbeta primers were used in PCR. Sequenced by immunoSEQ multiplex PCR; TCRdb stores in-frame clones only, minus some. This table holds 170,000 or so clones, about four fifths found once. Sequencing used PBMCs. The receptor set was obtained from a man aged 50-60 years in good health and CMV-seronegative.

J is TRBJ2-1 and V is TRBV7-3, with 11 bases lining up with TRBD2. CDR3 length equals 14 residues. Germline V gene sequence: CDR1 SGHTA, CDR2 FQGTGA. The trim removed 5 bases at V and 9 bases at J, leaving 6 bases unmatched. CDR3 in amino acids: CASSISGGAFEQFF. CDR3 DNA sequence: TGTGCCAGCAGCATTAGCGGGGGGGCCTTTGAGCAGTTCTTC.

The chain is built from TRBV27 and TRBJ1-2; 8 positions match TRBD1. Trimming cost V 5 bases and J 2 bases; bases outside gene matches: 4. Germline V lookup: CDR1 MNHEY, CDR2 SMNVEV (reference sequence). The CDR3 is 14 amino acids. The CDR3 DNA follows: TGTGCCAGCAGTCCGAGACAGGGGAACTATGGCTACACCTTC. Its translation: CASSPRQGNYGYTF.

In this sample, this clone turned up a few times. The chain recombines TRBV7-9 with TRBJ1-5, with 9 bases that match TRBD1. The length of the CDR3 is 14 residues. The germline V gene encodes CDR1 SEHNR and CDR2 FQNEAQ (reference sequence). With V trimmed by 6 bases and J by 4 bases, 4 bases remained unmatched. DNA for the CDR3: TGTGCCAGCAGTACAGGGGGCAGGAATCAGCCCCAGCATTTT. Amino acids: CASSTGGRNQPQHF.

The chain has TRBV19 and TRBJ2-5; no reliable D call. The J call could be wrong; TRBJ2-7 is a better fit for the DNA end. Germline V lookup: CDR1 LNHDA, CDR2 SQIVND (reference sequence). The CDR3 loop spans 13 amino acids. CDR3 sequence: CASSITDSYEQYF. The CDR3 coding sequence is TGTGCCAGTAGTATAACCGACTCCTACGAGCAGTACTTC.

The chain couples TRBV7-2 to TRBJ1-2, with D possibly TRBD1 on 5 matching bases. V lost 4 bases to trimming and J lost 6 bases, with 15 bases between them. Germline V gene lookup returns CDR1 SGHTA and CDR2 FQGNSA. CDR3 size: 14 residues. The CDR3 protein is CASSWDSMADGYTF. CDR3 DNA sequence: TGTGCCAGCAGCTGGGACTCCATGGCGGATGGCTACACCTTC. The full variable domain, its missing parts supplied by reference TRBV7-2 and TRBJ1-2, is GAGVSQSPSNKVTEKGKDVELRCDPISGHTALYWYRQSLGQGLEFLIYFQGNSAPDKSGLPSDRFSAERTGGSVSTLTIQRTQQEDSAVYLCASSWDSMADGYTFGSGTRLTVV.

The genes are TRBV11-3 and TRBJ1-1; tentatively, D is TRBD1 (6 bases). The CDR3 spans 13 residues. V gave up 5 bases and J gave up 4 bases, with 11 bases separating them. Germline lookup yields CDR1 SGHNT and CDR2 YENEEA. Written as DNA, the CDR3 is TGTGCCAGCAGCCTTGGCAGGGGCACTGAAGCTTTCTTT. Its translation: CASSLGRGTEAFF.

The chain couples TRBV29-1 to TRBJ2-1; D is possibly TRBD2 (7 bases). This CDR3 is 14 amino acids long. V lost 6 bases and J 4 bases, leaving 16 bases between the germline ends. Germline CDR1 is SQVTM and CDR2 is ANQGSEA. CDR3 sequence reads: CSVTARGGYNEQFF. The CDR3 DNA reads as TGCAGCGTAACTGCGAGGGGGGGTTACAATGAGCAGTTCTTC.